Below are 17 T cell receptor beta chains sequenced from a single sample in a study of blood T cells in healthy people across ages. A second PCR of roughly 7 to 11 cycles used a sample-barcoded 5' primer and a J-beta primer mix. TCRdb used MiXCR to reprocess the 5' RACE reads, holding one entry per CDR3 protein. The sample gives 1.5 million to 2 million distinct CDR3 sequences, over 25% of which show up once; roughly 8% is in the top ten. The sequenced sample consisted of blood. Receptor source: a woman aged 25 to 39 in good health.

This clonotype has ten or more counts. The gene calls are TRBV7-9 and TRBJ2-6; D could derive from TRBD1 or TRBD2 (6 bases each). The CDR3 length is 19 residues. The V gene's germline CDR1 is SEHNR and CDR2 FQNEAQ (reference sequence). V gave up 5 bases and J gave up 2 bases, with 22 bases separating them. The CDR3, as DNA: TGTGCCAGCAGCCCTGGAGGGTATGGGGGCCGCGCTGGGGCCAACGTCCTGACTTTC. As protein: CASSPGGYGGRAGANVLTF.

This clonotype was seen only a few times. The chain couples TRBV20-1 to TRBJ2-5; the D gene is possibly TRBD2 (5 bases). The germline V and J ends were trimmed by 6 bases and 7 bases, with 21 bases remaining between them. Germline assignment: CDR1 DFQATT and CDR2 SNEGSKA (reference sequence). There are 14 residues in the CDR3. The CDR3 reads CSARGDFRAGTQYF. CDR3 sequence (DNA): TGCAGTGCCCGCGGTGACTTTAGGGCGGGGACCCAGTACTTC.

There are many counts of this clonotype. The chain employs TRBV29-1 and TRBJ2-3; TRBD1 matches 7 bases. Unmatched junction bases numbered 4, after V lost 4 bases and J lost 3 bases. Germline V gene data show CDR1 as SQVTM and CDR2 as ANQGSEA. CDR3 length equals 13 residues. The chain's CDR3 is CSVVGQVTDTQYF. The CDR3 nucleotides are TGCAGCGTTGTTGGACAGGTGACAGATACGCAGTATTTT.

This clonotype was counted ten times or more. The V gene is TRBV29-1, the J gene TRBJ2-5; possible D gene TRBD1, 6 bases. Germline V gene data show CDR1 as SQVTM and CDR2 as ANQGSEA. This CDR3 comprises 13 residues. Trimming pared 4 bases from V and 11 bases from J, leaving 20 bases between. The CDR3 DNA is TGCAGCGTTGTGCCAGGGGTTTTTGGTGTGCAGTACTTC. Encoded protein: CSVVPGVFGVQYF.

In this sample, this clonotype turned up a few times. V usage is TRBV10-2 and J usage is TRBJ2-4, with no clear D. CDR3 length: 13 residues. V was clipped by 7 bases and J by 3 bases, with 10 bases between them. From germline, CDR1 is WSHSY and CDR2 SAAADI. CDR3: CASTSPFKNIQYF. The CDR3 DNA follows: TGCGCCAGCACCTCCCCTTTCAAAAACATTCAGTACTTC.

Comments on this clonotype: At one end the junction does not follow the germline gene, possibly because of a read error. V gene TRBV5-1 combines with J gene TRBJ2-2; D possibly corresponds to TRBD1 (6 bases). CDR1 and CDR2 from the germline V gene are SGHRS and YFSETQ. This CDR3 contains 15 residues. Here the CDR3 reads CASSLAQGRAGELFF. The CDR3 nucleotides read TGTGCCAGCAGCTTGGCACAGGGAAGGGCCGGGGAGCTGTTTTTT. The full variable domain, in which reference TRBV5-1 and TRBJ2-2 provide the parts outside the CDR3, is KAGVTQTPRYLIKTRGQQVTLSCSPISGHRSVSWYQQTPGQGLQFLFEYFSETQRNKGNFPGRFSGRQFSNSRSEMNVSTLELGDSALYLCASSLAQGRAGELFFGEGSRLTVL.

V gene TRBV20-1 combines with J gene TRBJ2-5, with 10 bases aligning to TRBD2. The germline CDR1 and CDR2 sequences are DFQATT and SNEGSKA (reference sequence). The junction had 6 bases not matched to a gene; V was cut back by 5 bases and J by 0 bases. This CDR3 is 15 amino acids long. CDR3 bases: TGCAGTGCTTTCGGGACTAGCGCTTACCAAGAGACCCAGTACTTC. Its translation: CSAFGTSAYQETQYF.

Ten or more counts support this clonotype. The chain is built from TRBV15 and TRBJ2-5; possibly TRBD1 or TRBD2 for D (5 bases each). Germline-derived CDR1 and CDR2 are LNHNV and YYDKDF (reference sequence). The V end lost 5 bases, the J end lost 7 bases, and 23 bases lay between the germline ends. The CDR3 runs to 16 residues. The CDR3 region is CATSPWLGTQYGTQYF. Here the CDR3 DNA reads TGTGCCACCAGCCCCTGGCTTGGGACCCAATATGGGACCCAGTACTTC.

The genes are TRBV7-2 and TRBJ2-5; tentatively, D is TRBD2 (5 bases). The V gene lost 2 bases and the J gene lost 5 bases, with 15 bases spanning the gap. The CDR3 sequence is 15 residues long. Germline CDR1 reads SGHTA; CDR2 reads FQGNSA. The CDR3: CASSLRDRGSETQYF. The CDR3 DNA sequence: TGTGCCAGCAGCTTAAGGGATAGAGGGTCGGAGACCCAGTACTTC.

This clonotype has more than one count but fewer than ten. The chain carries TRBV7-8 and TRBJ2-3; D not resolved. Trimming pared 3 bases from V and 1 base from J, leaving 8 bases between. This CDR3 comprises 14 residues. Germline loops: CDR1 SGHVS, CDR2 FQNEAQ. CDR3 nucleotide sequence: TGTGCCAGCAGCTTTGACGCGGGCACAGATACGCAGTATTTT. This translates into CASSFDAGTDTQYF.

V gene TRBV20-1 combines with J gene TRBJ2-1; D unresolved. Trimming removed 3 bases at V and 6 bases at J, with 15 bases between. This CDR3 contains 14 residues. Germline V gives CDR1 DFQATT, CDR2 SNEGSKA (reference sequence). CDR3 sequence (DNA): TGCAGTGCTAGTGGGTCAGGCTTAGCCAATGAGCAGTTCTTC. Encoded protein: CSASGSGLANEQFF.

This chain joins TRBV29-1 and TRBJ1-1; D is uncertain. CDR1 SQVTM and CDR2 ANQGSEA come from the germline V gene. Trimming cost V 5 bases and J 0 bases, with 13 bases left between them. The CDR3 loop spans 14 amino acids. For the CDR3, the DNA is TGCAGCGTTCGAGATAATCGGGTGAACACTGAAGCTTTCTTT. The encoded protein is CSVRDNRVNTEAFF. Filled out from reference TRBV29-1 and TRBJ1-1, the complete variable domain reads SAVISQKPSRDICQRGTSLTIQCQVDSQVTMMFWYRQQPGQSLTLIATANQGSEATYESGFVIDKFPISRPNLTFSTLTVSNMSPEDSSIYLCSVRDNRVNTEAFFGQGTRLTVV.

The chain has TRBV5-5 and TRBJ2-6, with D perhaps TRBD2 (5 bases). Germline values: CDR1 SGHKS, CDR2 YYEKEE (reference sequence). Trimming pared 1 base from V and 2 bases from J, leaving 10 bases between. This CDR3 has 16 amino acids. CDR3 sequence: CASSLWRTAGANVLTF. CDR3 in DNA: TGTGCCAGCAGCTTGTGGAGGACCGCTGGGGCCAACGTCCTGACTTTC.

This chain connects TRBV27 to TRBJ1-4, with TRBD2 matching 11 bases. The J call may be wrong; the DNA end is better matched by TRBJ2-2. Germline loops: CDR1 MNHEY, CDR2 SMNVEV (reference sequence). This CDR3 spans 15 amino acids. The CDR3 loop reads CASSTGLAVTGELFF. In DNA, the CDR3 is TGTGCCAGCAGTACGGGACTAGCGGTCACCGGGGAGCTGTTTTTT.

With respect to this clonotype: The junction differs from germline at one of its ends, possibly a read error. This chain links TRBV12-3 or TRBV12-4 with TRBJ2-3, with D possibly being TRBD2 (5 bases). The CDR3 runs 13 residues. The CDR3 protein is CASRVSSTDAQYF. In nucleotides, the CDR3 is TGTGCCAGCAGGGTATCTAGCACAGATGCGCAGTATTTT.

The CDR3 here is CASSSSRSGHQDEQFF. CDR3 DNA sequence: TGTGCCAGCAGCTCCTCGCGTAGCGGGCATCAGGATGAGCAGTTCTTC. The genes are TRBV7-9 and TRBJ2-1, with 7 nucleotides matching TRBD2. Germline V CDR1 and CDR2: SEHNR, FQNEAQ (reference sequence). V lost 4 bases and J lost 8; bases outside the gene matches: 14. The CDR3 sequence is 16 residues long.

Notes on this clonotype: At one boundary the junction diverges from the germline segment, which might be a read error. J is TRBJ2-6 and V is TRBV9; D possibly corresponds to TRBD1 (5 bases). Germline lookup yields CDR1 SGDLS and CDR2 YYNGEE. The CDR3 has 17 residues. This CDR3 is CTSSVGSPGSGADVLTF. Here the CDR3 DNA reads TGTACCAGCAGCGTAGGGTCGCCGGGTTCTGGGGCCGACGTCCTGACTTTC.